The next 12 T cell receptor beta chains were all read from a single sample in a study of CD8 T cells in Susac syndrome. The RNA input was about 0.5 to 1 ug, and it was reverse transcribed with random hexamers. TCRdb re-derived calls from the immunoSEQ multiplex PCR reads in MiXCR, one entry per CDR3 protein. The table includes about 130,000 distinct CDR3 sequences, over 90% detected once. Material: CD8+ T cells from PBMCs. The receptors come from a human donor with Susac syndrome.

CDR3 loop: CASSVRQGRDYGYTF. CDR3 bases: TGTGCCAGCAGCGTAAGACAGGGGCGAGACTATGGCTACACCTTC. The gene calls are TRBV9 and TRBJ1-2; 8 nucleotides align to TRBD1. CDR1 and CDR2 (germline): SGDLS, YYNGEE. This CDR3 region has 15 residues. Unmatched junction bases numbered 5, after V lost 1 base and J lost 3 bases.

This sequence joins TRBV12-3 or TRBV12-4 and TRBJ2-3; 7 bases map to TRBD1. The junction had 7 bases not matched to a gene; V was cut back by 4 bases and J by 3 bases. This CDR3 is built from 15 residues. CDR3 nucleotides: TGTGCCAGCAGTTCGTCCGGGACAGTTACAGATACGCAGTATTTT. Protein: CASSSSGTVTDTQYF.

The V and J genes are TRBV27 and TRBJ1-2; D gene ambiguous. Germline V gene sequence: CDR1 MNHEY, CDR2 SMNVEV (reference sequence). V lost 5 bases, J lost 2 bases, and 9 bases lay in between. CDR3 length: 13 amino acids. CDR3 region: CASSNSLNYGYTF. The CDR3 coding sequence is TGTGCCAGCAGTAACAGCTTAAACTATGGCTACACCTTC.

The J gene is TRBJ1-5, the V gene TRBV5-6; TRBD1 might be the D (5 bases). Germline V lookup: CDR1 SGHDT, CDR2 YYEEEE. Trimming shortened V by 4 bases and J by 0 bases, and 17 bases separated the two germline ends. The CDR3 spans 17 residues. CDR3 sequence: CASSLSVRQLSNQPQHF. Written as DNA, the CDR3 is TGTGCCAGCAGCCTAAGCGTGAGACAGCTTAGCAATCAGCCCCAGCATTTT.

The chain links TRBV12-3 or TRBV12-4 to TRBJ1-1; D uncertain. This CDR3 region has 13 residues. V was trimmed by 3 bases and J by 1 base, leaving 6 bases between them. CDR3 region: CASSFGKNTEAFF. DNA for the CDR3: TGTGCCAGCAGTTTTGGGAAGAACACTGAAGCTTTCTTT.

Written as DNA, the CDR3 is TGTGCCACCAGTCAACTTGCCCGACGGGAGGGAAAGAATGAGCAGTTCTTC. It is translated as CATSQLARREGKNEQFF. This sequence joins TRBV24-1 and TRBJ2-1, with 8 bases that match TRBD2. In germline, CDR1 is KGHDR, CDR2 SFDVKD. The CDR3 length is 17 residues. Trimming took 6 bases from V and 7 from J; bases not matched to a gene: 16.

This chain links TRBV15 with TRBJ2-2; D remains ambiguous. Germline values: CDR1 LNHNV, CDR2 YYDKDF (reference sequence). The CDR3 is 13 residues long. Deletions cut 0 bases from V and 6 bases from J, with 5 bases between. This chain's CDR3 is CATSRDLAGELFF. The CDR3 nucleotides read TGTGCCACCAGCAGAGATCTAGCCGGGGAGCTGTTTTTT.

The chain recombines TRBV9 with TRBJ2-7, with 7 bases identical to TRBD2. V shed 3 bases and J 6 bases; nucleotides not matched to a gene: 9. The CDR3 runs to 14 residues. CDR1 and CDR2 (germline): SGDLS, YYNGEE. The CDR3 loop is CASSANGLGREQYF. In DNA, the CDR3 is TGTGCCAGCAGCGCGAACGGACTAGGGCGCGAGCAGTACTTC.

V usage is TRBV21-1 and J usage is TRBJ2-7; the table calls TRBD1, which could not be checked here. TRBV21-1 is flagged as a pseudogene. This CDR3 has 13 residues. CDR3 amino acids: CASTQYPGREQYF. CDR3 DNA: TGTGCCAGCACCCAATACCCCGGTCGCGAGCAGTACTTC.

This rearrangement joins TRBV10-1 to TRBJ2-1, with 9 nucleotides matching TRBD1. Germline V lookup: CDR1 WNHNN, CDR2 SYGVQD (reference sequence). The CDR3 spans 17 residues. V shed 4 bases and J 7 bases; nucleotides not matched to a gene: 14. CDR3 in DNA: TGCGCCAGCAGTGCCCGAGAAGATACAGGGGGCTGGAATGAGCAGTTCTTC. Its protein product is CASSAREDTGGWNEQFF.

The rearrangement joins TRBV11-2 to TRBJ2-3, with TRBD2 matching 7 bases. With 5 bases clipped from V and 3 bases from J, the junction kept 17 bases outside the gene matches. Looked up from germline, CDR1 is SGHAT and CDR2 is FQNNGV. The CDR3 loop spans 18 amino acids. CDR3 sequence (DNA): TGTGCCAGCAGCCCCGGGGTAATGGGCGGGAGATATACAGATACGCAGTATTTT. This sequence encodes CASSPGVMGGRYTDTQYF.

CDR3 nucleotides: TGTGCCAGCAGGCTAGGGGGGGGAATTTGGGCTTTCTTT. Its protein product is CASRLGGGIWAFF. V is TRBV11-2 and J is TRBJ1-1; possible D gene TRBD1, 6 bases. V lost 6 bases, J lost 11 bases, and 19 bases lay in between. This CDR3 comprises 13 residues. Germline V gene sequence: CDR1 SGHAT, CDR2 FQNNGV.